This entry is about one T cell receptor beta chain. CDR1 is SGHDT, CDR2 YYEEEE, per germline. V lost 2 bases, J lost 0 bases, and 5 bases stayed unmatched. The CDR3 length is 16 residues. The data belong to a study of T cell changes during pregnancy in multiple sclerosis. Repertoires were generated with immunoSEQ multiplex PCR, while TCRdb's copy carries only in-frame clones and drops some. Counted here are approximately 110,000 clones, about 93% occurring once; the ten biggest clones make up less than 2%. Sequencing used peripheral blood, obtained in the third trimester of pregnancy. This clonotype was sampled from a female donor with multiple sclerosis, enrolled in a pregnancy study. This rearrangement joins TRBV5-6 to TRBJ1-1, with 9 positions matching TRBD1. The CDR3 DNA reads as TGTGCCAGCAGCTTATTCGGACAGGGGATGAACACTGAAGCTTTCTTT. As protein: CASSLFGQGMNTEAFF.